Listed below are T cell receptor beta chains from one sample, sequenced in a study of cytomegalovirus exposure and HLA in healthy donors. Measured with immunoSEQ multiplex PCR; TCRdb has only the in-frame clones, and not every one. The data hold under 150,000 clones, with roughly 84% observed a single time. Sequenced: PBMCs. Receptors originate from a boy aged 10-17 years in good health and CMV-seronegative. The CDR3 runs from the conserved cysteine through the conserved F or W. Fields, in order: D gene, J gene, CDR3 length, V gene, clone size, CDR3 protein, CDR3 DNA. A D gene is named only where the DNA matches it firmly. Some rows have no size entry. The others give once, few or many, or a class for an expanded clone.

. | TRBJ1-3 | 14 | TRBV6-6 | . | CASRTANSGNTIYF | TGTGCCAGTAGGACAGCCAACTCTGGAAACACCATATATTTT
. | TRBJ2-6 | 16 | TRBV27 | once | CASSLRGRPGANVLTF | TGTGCCAGCAGTTTACGAGGGCGTCCTGGGGCCAACGTCCTGACTTTC
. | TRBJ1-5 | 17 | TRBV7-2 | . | CASSLGGGGTSNQPQHF | TGTGCCAGCAGCTTAGGAGGGGGAGGGACCTCAAATCAGCCCCAGCATTTT
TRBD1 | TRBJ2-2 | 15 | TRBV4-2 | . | CASSQSDRVTGELFF | TGTGCCAGCAGCCAATCCGACAGGGTCACCGGGGAGCTGTTTTTT
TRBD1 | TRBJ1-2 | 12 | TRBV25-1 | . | CASSVTGSGYTF | TGTGCCAGCAGTGTGACAGGGAGCGGGTACACCTTC
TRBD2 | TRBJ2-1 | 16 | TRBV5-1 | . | CASSLETSGFYNEQFF | TGCGCCAGCAGCTTGGAGACTAGCGGATTCTACAATGAGCAGTTCTTC
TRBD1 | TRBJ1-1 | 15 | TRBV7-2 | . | CASSLRQGVNTEAFF | TGTGCCAGCAGCTTGCGACAGGGGGTCAACACTGAAGCTTTCTTT
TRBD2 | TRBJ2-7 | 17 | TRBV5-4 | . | CASSLDIGGGPHHEQYF | TGTGCCAGCAGCTTGGATATCGGGGGAGGGCCTCACCACGAGCAGTACTTC
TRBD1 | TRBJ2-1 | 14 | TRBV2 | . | CASCDRVYGNEQFF | TGTGCCAGCTGCGACAGGGTTTACGGGAATGAGCAGTTCTTC
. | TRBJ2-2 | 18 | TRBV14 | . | CASSLGHRINPNTGELFF | TGTGCCAGCAGCCTTGGACACAGAATTAACCCGAACACCGGGGAGCTGTTTTTT
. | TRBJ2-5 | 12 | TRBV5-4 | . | CASSQTGETQYF | TGTGCCAGCAGCCAAACAGGGGAGACCCAGTACTTC
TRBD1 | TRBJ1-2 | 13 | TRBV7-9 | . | CASSPTGINGYTF | TGTGCCAGCAGCCCGACAGGGATTAATGGCTACACCTTC
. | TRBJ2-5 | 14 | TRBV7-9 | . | CASSGRGPLETQYF | TGTGCCAGCAGCGGCAGGGGTCCGTTAGAGACCCAGTACTTC
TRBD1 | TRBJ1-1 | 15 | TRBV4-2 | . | CASSRETGGNTEAFF | TGTGCCAGCAGCCGCGAGACAGGGGGCAACACTGAAGCTTTCTTT
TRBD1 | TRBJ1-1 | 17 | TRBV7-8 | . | CASIPPPADRRNTEAFF | TGTGCCAGCATCCCACCCCCCGCGGACAGGAGAAACACTGAAGCTTTCTTT
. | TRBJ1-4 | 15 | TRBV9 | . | CASSTRTATNEKLFF | TGTGCCAGCAGCACCCGGACAGCAACTAATGAAAAACTGTTTTTT
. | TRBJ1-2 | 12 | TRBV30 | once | CACGGGNYGYTF | TGTGCCTGTGGGGGGGGGAACTATGGCTACACCTTC
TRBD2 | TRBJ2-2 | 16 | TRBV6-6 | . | CASSYSAGVVPGELFF | TGTGCCAGCAGTTACTCTGCGGGAGTCGTCCCCGGGGAGCTGTTTTTT
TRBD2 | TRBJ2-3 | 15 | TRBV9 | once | CASSESGGDTDTQYF | TGTGCCAGCAGCGAAAGCGGGGGAGACACAGATACGCAGTATTTT
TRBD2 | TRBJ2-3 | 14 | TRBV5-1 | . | CASSGGLAGDTQYF | TGCGCCAGCAGCGGGGGACTAGCGGGGGATACGCAGTATTTT
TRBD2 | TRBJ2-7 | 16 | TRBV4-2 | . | CASSQDIAGGPGEQYF | TGTGCCAGCAGCCAAGATATAGCGGGAGGGCCCGGCGAGCAGTACTTC
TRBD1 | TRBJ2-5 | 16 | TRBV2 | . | CASSVFWTGVQETQYF | TGTGCCAGCAGTGTATTTTGGACAGGGGTTCAAGAGACCCAGTACTTC
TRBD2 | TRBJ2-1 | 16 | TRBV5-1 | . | CASSLPGLAGLNEQFF | TGCGCCAGCAGCTTGCCGGGACTAGCGGGTTTAAATGAGCAGTTCTTC
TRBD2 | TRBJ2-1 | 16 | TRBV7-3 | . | CASSLIRSGGAGEQFF | TGTGCCAGCAGCTTAATTCGGAGCGGGGGGGCCGGTGAGCAGTTCTTC
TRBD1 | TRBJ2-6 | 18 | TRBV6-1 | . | CASSELGTGLSGANVLTF | TGTGCCAGCAGTGAATTAGGGACAGGTCTCTCTGGGGCCAACGTCCTGACTTTC
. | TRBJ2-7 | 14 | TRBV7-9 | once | CASSLEYRSYEQYF | TGTGCCAGCAGCTTAGAGTACAGGAGCTACGAGCAGTACTTC
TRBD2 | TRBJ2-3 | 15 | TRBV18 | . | CASSQSVAGADTQYF | TGTGCCAGCTCCCAATCGGTAGCGGGGGCAGATACGCAGTATTTT
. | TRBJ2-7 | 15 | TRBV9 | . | CASSVGPQGSSEQYF | TGTGCCAGCAGCGTAGGTCCCCAGGGATCCTCCGAGCAGTACTTC
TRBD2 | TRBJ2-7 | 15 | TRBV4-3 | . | CASSQEPSGGYEQYF | TGCGCCAGCAGCCAAGAACCTAGCGGAGGCTACGAGCAGTACTTC
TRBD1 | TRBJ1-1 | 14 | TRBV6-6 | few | CASREQGMNTEAFF | TGTGCCAGCAGGGAACAGGGGATGAACACTGAAGCTTTCTTT
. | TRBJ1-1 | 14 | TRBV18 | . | CASSGQISNTEAFF | TGTGCCAGCTCAGGACAGATTTCGAACACTGAAGCTTTCTTT
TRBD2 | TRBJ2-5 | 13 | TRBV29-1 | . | CSVVPRLAETQYF | TGCAGCGTTGTCCCCCGACTAGCCGAGACCCAGTACTTC
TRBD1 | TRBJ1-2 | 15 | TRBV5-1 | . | CASSLVLAGGCGYTF | TGCGCCAGCAGCTTGGTTTTGGCAGGGGGCTGTGGCTACACCTTC
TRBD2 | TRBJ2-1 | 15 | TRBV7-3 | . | CASSLRSSGRDEQFF | TGTGCCAGCAGCTTACGGTCTAGCGGTCGAGATGAGCAGTTCTTC
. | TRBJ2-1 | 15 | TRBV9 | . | CASSVDGGGSYEQFF | TGTGCCAGCAGCGTAGACGGGGGAGGTTCATATGAGCAGTTCTTC
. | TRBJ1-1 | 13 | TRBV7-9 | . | CASSLDGPGVAFF | TGTGCCAGCAGCTTAGATGGGCCGGGAGTGGCTTTCTTT
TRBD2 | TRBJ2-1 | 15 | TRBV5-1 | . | CASSQLGLADNEQFF | TGCGCCAGCAGTCAACTGGGACTAGCGGACAATGAGCAGTTCTTC
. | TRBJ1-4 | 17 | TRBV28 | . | CASSLLRGSATNEKLFF | TGTGCCAGCAGTTTATTAAGGGGGTCAGCAACTAATGAAAAACTGTTTTTT
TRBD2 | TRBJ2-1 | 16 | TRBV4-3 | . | CASSPRLAGDNNEQFF | TGCGCCAGCAGCCCCCGGCTAGCGGGGGATAACAATGAGCAGTTCTTC
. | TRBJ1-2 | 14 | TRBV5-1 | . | CASSLADSSYGYTF | TGCGCCAGCAGCTTAGCGGACAGCTCCTATGGCTACACCTTC
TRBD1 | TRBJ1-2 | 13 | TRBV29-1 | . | CSVTGTGSYGYTF | TGCAGCGTGACCGGGACAGGGTCCTATGGCTACACCTTC
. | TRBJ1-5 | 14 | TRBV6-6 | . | CASSYEALNQPQHF | TGTGCCAGCAGTTACGAGGCCCTCAATCAGCCCCAGCATTTT
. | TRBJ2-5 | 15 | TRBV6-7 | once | CASSYSIPVWETQYF | TGTGCCAGCAGTTACTCGATCCCGGTTTGGGAGACCCAGTACTTC
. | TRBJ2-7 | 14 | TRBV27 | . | CASSLGPPSYEQYF | TGTGCCAGCAGTTTAGGGCCACCCTCCTACGAGCAGTACTTC
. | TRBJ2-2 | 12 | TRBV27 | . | CASSLLAGELFF | TGTGCCAGCAGTTTATTAGCCGGGGAGCTGTTTTTT
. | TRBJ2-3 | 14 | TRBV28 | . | CASSFDSRRDTQYF | TGTGCCAGCAGTTTTGATAGCCGGAGAGATACGCAGTATTTT
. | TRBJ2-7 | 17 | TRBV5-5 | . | CASSLFWRGQGSYEQYF | TGTGCCAGCAGCTTGTTCTGGAGGGGCCAAGGGAGCTACGAGCAGTACTTC
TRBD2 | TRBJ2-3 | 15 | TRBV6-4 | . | CASSDSRGGTDTQYF | TGTGCCAGCAGTGACTCGCGGGGGGGCACAGATACGCAGTATTTT
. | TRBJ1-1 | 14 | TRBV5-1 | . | CASTRDNMNTEAFF | TGCGCCAGCACCCGGGACAACATGAACACTGAAGCTTTCTTT
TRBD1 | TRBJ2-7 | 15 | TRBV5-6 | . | CASSRPTGGYYEQYF | TGTGCCAGCAGCCGACCTACAGGGGGCTACTACGAGCAGTACTTC
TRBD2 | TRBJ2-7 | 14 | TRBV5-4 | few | CASTAAGGRYEQYF | TGTGCCAGCACCGCAGCGGGAGGGCGCTACGAGCAGTACTTC
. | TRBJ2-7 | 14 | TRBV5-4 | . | CASSLGTASYEQYF | TGTGCCAGCAGCTTGGGAACAGCATCCTACGAGCAGTACTTC
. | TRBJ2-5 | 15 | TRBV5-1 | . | CASSQYREGQETQYF | TGCGCCAGCAGCCAATACAGGGAGGGCCAAGAGACCCAGTACTTC
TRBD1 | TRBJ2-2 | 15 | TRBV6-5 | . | CASSPQGRKSGELFF | TGTGCCAGCAGTCCACAGGGGCGTAAAAGCGGGGAGCTGTTTTTT
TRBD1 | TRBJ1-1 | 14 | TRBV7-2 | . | CASSSQGQGYEAFF | TGTGCCAGCAGCTCACAGGGACAGGGGTATGAAGCTTTCTTT
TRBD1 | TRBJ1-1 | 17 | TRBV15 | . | CATSRGVGGQGNTEAFF | TGTGCCACCAGCAGGGGAGTAGGGGGACAGGGTAACACTGAAGCTTTCTTT
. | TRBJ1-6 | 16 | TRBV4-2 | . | CASSTSPGTYNSPLHF | TGTGCCAGCAGCACGTCTCCGGGGACCTATAATTCACCCCTCCACTTT
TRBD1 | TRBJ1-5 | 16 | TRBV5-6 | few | CASSLGGTVSNQPQHF | TGTGCCAGCAGCCTAGGGGGGACAGTGAGCAATCAGCCCCAGCATTTT
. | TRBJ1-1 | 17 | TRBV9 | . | CASSVGAAEGRDTEAFF | TGTGCCAGCAGCGTAGGGGCCGCGGAGGGCCGGGACACTGAAGCTTTCTTT